These 20 T cell receptor beta chains were sequenced from one sample in a study of shared clonotypes between healthy human individuals. The data were produced by immunoSEQ multiplex PCR, yet TCRdb's version contains in-frame clones alone and is incomplete. The data contain approximately 2.5 million clones, around 94% of them singletons. Sequencing was carried out using naive CD4+ T cells sorted from blood. The subset is: CD45RA+ positively selected. Receptors originate from a young man in good health.

The J gene is TRBJ2-5, the V gene TRBV7-3; a possible D gene is TRBD2 (6 bases). The CDR3 spans 13 residues. The V end lost 4 bases, the J end lost 7 bases, and 13 bases lay between the germline ends. Germline V gives CDR1 SGHTA, CDR2 FQGTGA. CDR3 sequence reads: CASSSGEVGTQYF. CDR3 bases: TGTGCCAGCAGCTCCGGGGAGGTTGGGACCCAGTACTTC.

The rearrangement joins TRBV10-3 to TRBJ2-3; D possibly corresponds to TRBD2 (6 bases). In germline, CDR1 is ENHRY, CDR2 SYGVKD. Trimming stripped 11 bases from V and 3 bases from J, with 18 bases between. The CDR3 has 14 residues. The CDR3 region has the DNA TGTGCCCTCGCGGGGTCGGTTGGGACAGATACGCAGTATTTT. It specifies CALAGSVGTDTQYF.

V and J are TRBV27 and TRBJ1-1; D uncertain. The CDR3 has 15 amino acids. V was cut by 9 bases and J by 4 bases, with 21 bases left in between. Germline V gene lookup returns CDR1 MNHEY and CDR2 SMNVEV (reference sequence). The CDR3 here is CARPLGCGSGTEAFF. In DNA, the CDR3 is TGTGCCAGACCCCTAGGGTGCGGCTCAGGCACTGAAGCTTTCTTT.

This clone appeared a single time. J is TRBJ2-7 and V is TRBV10-3, with 9 bases that match TRBD1. After removal of 5 bases from V and 1 base from J, the junction contained 6 bases not matched to a gene. Germline loops: CDR1 ENHRY, CDR2 SYGVKD. This CDR3 contains 15 residues. CDR3 DNA sequence: TGTGCCATCAGTCCCCGACAGGGGGGATCCTACGAGCAGTACTTC. Its translation is CAISPRQGGSYEQYF.

A remark on this clone: This sample includes further DNA sequences coding for the same CDR3. The rearrangement joins TRBV19 to TRBJ1-3; D remains ambiguous. Germline V gene lookup returns CDR1 LNHDA and CDR2 SQIVND (reference sequence). This CDR3 spans 13 amino acids. Deletions cut 6 bases from V and 1 base from J, with 7 bases between. CDR3 nucleotides: TGTGCCAGTAGAATCGGGTCTGGAAACACCATATATTTT. Its protein is CASRIGSGNTIYF. The complete variable domain, with remaining parts taken from reference TRBV19 and TRBJ1-3, reads DGGITQSPKYLFRKEGQNVTLSCEQNLNHDAMYWYRQDPGQGLRLIYYSQIVNDFQKGDIAEGYSVSREKKESFPLTVTSAQKNPTAFYLCASRIGSGNTIYFGEGSWLTVV.

The J gene is TRBJ2-3, the V gene TRBV6-1, with 8 bases aligning to TRBD2. J was trimmed by 3 bases and V by 0 bases; bases with no gene match: 11. The CDR3 runs 18 residues. The germline V gene encodes CDR1 MNHNS and CDR2 SASEGT. DNA of the CDR3: TGTGCCAGCAGTGAAGCGCTCTCGGGACTAGGGGGGACAGATACGCAGTATTTT. As protein: CASSEALSGLGGTDTQYF.

This clone showed up just once. The chain recombines TRBV12-5 with TRBJ2-6; 8 bases map to TRBD1. In germline, CDR1 is LGHNT, CDR2 FRNRAP. The CDR3 covers 17 residues. Germline trimming cut 5 bases from V and 2 bases from J; bases unmatched to any gene: 8. The CDR3 protein is CASGPPTGGTGANVLTF. The CDR3 DNA is TGTGCTAGTGGTCCGCCCACAGGGGGGACTGGGGCCAACGTCCTGACTTTC. The full variable domain, with the rest looked up from reference TRBV12-5 and TRBJ2-6, is DARVTQTPRHKVTEMGQEVTMRCQPILGHNTVFWYRQTMMQGLELLAYFRNRAPLDDSGMPKDRFSAEMPDATLATLKIQPSEPRDSAVYFCASGPPTGGTGANVLTFGAGSRLTVL.

The chain is built from TRBV9 and TRBJ1-5; no reliable D call. CDR1 and CDR2 (germline): SGDLS, YYNGEE. The germline V and J ends were trimmed by 0 bases and 7 bases, with 8 bases remaining between them. This CDR3 region has 13 residues. The chain's CDR3 is CASSVDARQPQHF. CDR3 nucleotide sequence: TGTGCCAGCAGCGTAGACGCGAGACAGCCCCAGCATTTT. The variable domain in full, with the rest retrieved from reference TRBV9 and TRBJ1-5, is DSGVTQTPKHLITATGQRVTLRCSPRSGDLSVYWYQQSLDQGLQFLIQYYNGEERAKGNILERFSAQQFPDLHSELNLSSLELGDSALYFCASSVDARQPQHFGDGTRLSIL.

The rearrangement uses TRBV6-1 and TRBJ2-3; possibly TRBD1 for D (6 bases). Germline V gene data show CDR1 as MNHNS and CDR2 as SASEGT. The CDR3 runs to 16 residues. With 2 bases removed from V and 1 base from J, the gap between germline ends came to 13 bases. The CDR3 nucleotides are TGTGCCAGCAGTGAACACCGGGACAAACGCACAGATACGCAGTATTTT. This translates into CASSEHRDKRTDTQYF.

This clone was picked up a small number of times. The identical CDR3 is also encoded by other nucleotide sequences in the sample. CDR3 DNA: TGCGCCAGCAGCTTGGGACAGGCGAATTCACCCCTCCACTTT. Its translation: CASSLGQANSPLHF. The chain links TRBV5-1 to TRBJ1-6, with D tentatively TRBD1 (6 bases). CDR3 size: 14 residues. The germline gives CDR1 SGHRS, CDR2 YFSETQ. V was shortened by 0 bases and J by 7 bases, with 8 bases between the two germline ends.

The chain joins TRBV19 to TRBJ1-5; TRBD1 matches 7 bases. Germline V gives CDR1 LNHDA, CDR2 SQIVND (reference sequence). CDR3 length: 15 amino acids. With 5 bases clipped from V and 7 bases from J, the junction kept 11 bases outside the gene matches. The CDR3 here is CASSSVWTGVQPQHF. DNA of the CDR3: TGTGCCAGTAGTTCGGTTTGGACAGGAGTACAGCCCCAGCATTTT.

This clone was recorded only once. The J gene is TRBJ2-7, the V gene TRBV4-1; possibly TRBD1 or TRBD2 for D (5 bases each). There are 14 residues in the CDR3. The germline V gene has CDR1 MGHRA and CDR2 YSYEKL. The ends were cut back, 4 bases at V and 7 bases at J, with 17 bases in the middle. The CDR3 here is CASSRGGGREEQYF. CDR3 DNA sequence: TGCGCCAGCAGCCGGGGCGGAGGACGAGAGGAGCAGTACTTC.

This chain joins TRBV2 and TRBJ2-4; TRBD2 matches at 8 bases. The J segment lost 0 bases and the V segment lost 6 bases, leaving 10 bases of the junction unmatched. The CDR3 is 17 amino acids. Germline CDR1 is SNHLY and CDR2 is FYNNEI. The CDR3 protein is CASRTGLEQLAKNIQYF. CDR3 nucleotides: TGTGCCAGCAGGACGGGACTAGAACAACTAGCCAAAAACATTCAGTACTTC.

V is TRBV5-1 and J is TRBJ1-1; 9 nucleotides align to TRBD1. In germline, CDR1 is SGHRS, CDR2 YFSETQ. Unmatched junction bases numbered 10, after V lost 0 bases and J lost 4 bases. The CDR3 length is 17 residues. This chain's CDR3 is CASSLDGQGLGATEAFF. DNA for the CDR3: TGCGCCAGCAGCTTGGATGGACAGGGGTTGGGGGCCACTGAAGCTTTCTTT.

As for this clone: Other DNA sequences in the same sample also yield this CDR3. The V gene is TRBV9, the J gene TRBJ2-1; tentatively, D is TRBD2 (6 bases). Germline V gives CDR1 SGDLS, CDR2 YYNGEE. Trimming took 0 bases from V and 9 from J, leaving 7 bases between them. This CDR3 comprises 12 residues. The CDR3 nucleotides are TGTGCCAGCAGCGTAGGGGGGGTTGAGCAGTTCTTC. The encoded protein is CASSVGGVEQFF.

This rearrangement joins TRBV6-1 to TRBJ1-2, with 12 bases lining up with TRBD1. The CDR3 runs to 17 residues. V was clipped by 4 bases and J by 6 bases; unmatched bases: 12. Germline V gene data show CDR1 as MNHNS and CDR2 as SASEGT. The CDR3 DNA is TGTGCCAGCAGTGCCGGGACAGGGGGCTCTTCGGCTAATGGCTACACCTTC. This codes for CASSAGTGGSSANGYTF.

The J gene is TRBJ1-6, the V gene TRBV29-1; no firm D call. The CDR3 totals 13 residues. The germline V and J ends were trimmed by 4 bases and 2 bases, with 6 bases remaining between them. Germline loops: CDR1 SQVTM, CDR2 ANQGSEA. The CDR3 is CSVGQTYNSPLHF. The CDR3 region has the DNA TGCAGCGTTGGTCAAACCTATAATTCACCCCTCCACTTT. Full variable domain (outside the CDR3, taken from reference TRBV29-1 and TRBJ1-6): SAVISQKPSRDICQRGTSLTIQCQVDSQVTMMFWYRQQPGQSLTLIATANQGSEATYESGFVIDKFPISRPNLTFSTLTVSNMSPEDSSIYLCSVGQTYNSPLHFGNGTRLTVT.

This sequence joins TRBV7-9 and TRBJ1-1; 7 positions match TRBD1. V lost 10 bases, J lost 5 bases, and 13 bases stayed unmatched. The CDR3 has 14 residues. CDR1 SEHNR and CDR2 FQNEAQ come from the germline V gene (reference sequence). DNA of the CDR3: TGTGCCACCTGGCAGGGGGAGGTAATAACTGAAGCTTTCTTT. Its protein is CATWQGEVITEAFF.

Notes on this clone: Other DNA sequences within the sample encode an identical CDR3. This chain joins TRBV5-1 and TRBJ2-1; 9 positions match TRBD2. This CDR3 spans 15 amino acids. The V gene end was trimmed by 0 bases and the J gene end by 2 bases; junction bases not matched to a gene: 0. CDR1 is SGHRS, CDR2 YFSETQ, per germline. The CDR3 DNA reads as TGCGCCAGCAGCTTGGGCGGGGGGGCCTACAATGAGCAGTTCTTC. Amino acids: CASSLGGGAYNEQFF.

V usage is TRBV5-1 and J usage is TRBJ2-2; the D is unclear. Germline V gives CDR1 SGHRS, CDR2 YFSETQ. CDR3 length: 13 amino acids. V lost 0 bases, J lost 6 bases, and 6 bases lay in between. CDR3 protein: CASSLVDSGELFF. CDR3 DNA: TGCGCCAGCAGCTTGGTGGATTCCGGGGAGCTGTTTTTT.